The entry below gives a single T cell receptor (beta chain) sequence along with its context. The target antigen is unknown. The CDR3 consists of 13 residues. The V and J ends lost 5 bases and 3 bases respectively, with 10 bases between them. Germline V gene data show CDR1 as KGHSH and CDR2 as LQKENI. This sample stems from a study of Ad26.COV2.S vaccination and SARS-CoV-2 variants. Data came from immunoSEQ multiplex PCR; TCRdb stores just in-frame clones and leaves some out. Counted here are hundreds of thousands of clones, 80% to 90% occurring once; the ten biggest clones make up 3% to 4%. The treatment: over 15 received Ad26.COV2.S at low or high dose, single or two shots; about 5 received placebo; per-sample allocation not given. Collection of samples fell on day 63 after the first vaccine or placebo injection. It was Wuhan-strain SARS-CoV-2 spike that the Ad26 vaccine vector expressed. Study observations and caveats: Assessments of TCR breadth and depth may have underestimated the total T cell responses. Vaccine recipients surpassed placebo recipients in spike-specific TCR breadth.

The receptor comes from a person between 18 and 65 years old who received the Ad26.COV2.S COVID-19 vaccine or a placebo. Specimen: peripheral blood, collected in a trial of Ad26.COV2.S vaccine versus placebo. The chain uses TRBV18 and TRBJ1-2, with unresolved D. Here the CDR3 DNA reads TGTGCCAGCTCAAGTGAGAGATACTATGGCTACACCTTC. Protein sequence: CASSSERYYGYTF. Based on the CDR3 plus reference TRBV18 and TRBJ1-2, the full variable domain is NAGVMQNPRHLVRRRGQEARLRCSPMKGHSHVYWYRQLPEEGLKFMVYLQKENIIDESGMPKERFSAEFPKEGPSILRIQQVVRGDSAAYFCASSSERYYGYTFGSGTRLTVV.